What follows describes a single T cell receptor (beta chain). The study drew participants aged about 18 to 89 years from roughly 25 US areas. Participants had their cohort set by participant-reported clinical history. Donors of Cohort 3 who recovered were those that had two negative PCRs, clearance, or symptom resolution. Sequencing used immunoSEQ multiplex PCR; TCRdb keeps in-frame clones, though not all of them. The table records some 490,000 clones, about nine tenths of them present only once. Looked up from germline, CDR1 is SNHLY and CDR2 is FYNNEI. The germline V and J ends were trimmed by 6 bases and 4 bases, with 16 bases remaining between them. This CDR3 contains 15 residues. The data were taken from a study of blood T cell repertoires in COVID-19. Background on the study: From T cells, B-cell-depleted T cells, or PBMCs came the material, which was cDNA or gDNA.

Specimen: PBMCs or T cells enriched from blood (not recorded which). This chain joins TRBV2 and TRBJ1-5, with D possibly being TRBD1 (5 bases). The TCR was taken from a woman aged 60-70 years who had recovered from COVID-19. CDR3 amino acids: CASRAGTVRNQPQHF. The CDR3 DNA sequence: TGTGCCAGCAGAGCCGGGACTGTCAGAAATCAGCCCCAGCATTTT.